The 9 T cell receptor beta chains below all came from one sample that was sequenced in a study of T-cell memory formation after mild COVID-19. TCRdb itself ran the 5' RACE reads through MiXCR, one entry per CDR3 protein. This repertoire shows about 340,000 distinct CDR3 sequences, 15% found once; its top ten account for approximately 20%. Sequenced: PBMCs or a T cell subset sorted from them (not recorded which). The receptors here all came from a man younger than 35 who had mild COVID-19 (a few samples of this study predate the infection). Cell type and time point are not known.

The chain is built from TRBV3-1 and TRBJ2-3; TRBD2 matches 10 bases. Losses at the gene ends were 4 bases for V and 0 bases for J; bases not matched to a gene: 4. The V gene's germline CDR1 is LGHDT and CDR2 YNNKEL (reference sequence). The CDR3 covers 16 residues. As DNA, the CDR3 is TGTGCCAGCAGCCTTCGGACTAGCGGTAGCACAGATACGCAGTATTTT. This sequence encodes CASSLRTSGSTDTQYF.

This clonotype was seen a few times. The chain is built from TRBV3-1 and TRBJ1-2; D unclear. Germline CDR1 and CDR2: LGHDT and YNNKEL (reference sequence). Deletions cut 3 bases from V and 4 bases from J, with 18 bases between. CDR3 size: 16 residues. The CDR3 here is CASSQELRQASYGYTF. CDR3 nucleotide sequence: TGTGCCAGCAGCCAGGAACTTCGGCAGGCGAGCTATGGCTACACCTTC.

The chain is built from TRBV11-2 and TRBJ2-5; D may be TRBD2 (5 bases). The CDR3 extends over 15 amino acids. The germline V gene has CDR1 SGHAT and CDR2 FQNNGV. V was trimmed by 6 bases and J by 7 bases, leaving 21 bases between them. The CDR3 DNA reads TGTGCCAGCAGTCCTCTAGTCGGAGAGGACTGGACCCAGTACTTC. It is translated as CASSPLVGEDWTQYF.

J is TRBJ1-5 and V is TRBV19, with 8 positions matching TRBD1. This CDR3 is built from 16 residues. V lost 5 bases and J lost 0; bases outside the gene matches: 6. CDR1 LNHDA and CDR2 SQIVND come from the germline V gene (reference sequence). The CDR3 loop is CASSGYDRGSNQPQHF. The CDR3 DNA is TGTGCCAGTAGTGGATACGACAGGGGTAGCAATCAGCCCCAGCATTTT.

The sample holds many counts of this clonotype. The rearrangement links TRBV12-3 or TRBV12-4 to TRBJ1-3, with 8 bases identical to TRBD1. J lost 2 bases, V lost 5 bases, and 11 bases had no gene match. This CDR3 is built from 17 residues. CDR3 residues: CASSTGQGPYAGNTIYF. DNA for the CDR3: TGTGCCAGCAGTACCGGACAGGGCCCGTACGCTGGAAACACCATATATTTT.

The CDR3 spells CASSSLALRQFF. The CDR3 DNA follows: TGTGCCAGCAGTTCCCTAGCGCTCCGGCAGTTCTTC. The genes are TRBV6-6 and TRBJ2-1, with a tentative D call TRBD2 (6 bases). This CDR3 is 12 amino acids long. The germline gives CDR1 MNHNY, CDR2 SVGAGI (reference sequence). Trimming removed 4 bases at V and 12 bases at J, with 13 bases between.

The chain combines TRBV6-5 with TRBJ1-1, with TRBD1 as a possible D gene (5 bases). CDR1 is MNHEY, CDR2 SVGAGI, per germline. This CDR3 is 14 amino acids long. Trimming pared 5 bases from V and 4 bases from J, leaving 14 bases between. CDR3 in amino acids: CASSGPWGSTEAFF. The CDR3 DNA is TGTGCCAGCAGTGGCCCGTGGGGGAGCACTGAAGCTTTCTTT.

This clonotype turned up a few times. V gene TRBV6-6 combines with J gene TRBJ1-3; perhaps TRBD1 as D (6 bases). Per the germline V gene, CDR1 is MNHNY and CDR2 is SVGAGI (reference sequence). V was pared by 5 bases and J by 0 bases, with 17 bases between. The CDR3 covers 17 residues. The chain's CDR3 is CASSRTAPAYSGNTIYF. The DNA of the CDR3 is TGTGCCAGCAGTCGGACAGCCCCAGCTTACTCTGGAAACACCATATATTTT.

Only a few counts were recorded for this clonotype. The chain has TRBV29-1 and TRBJ2-3, with 8 bases aligning to TRBD1. V shed 1 base, J shed 4 bases, and the junction held 4 bases outside the gene matches. The CDR3 runs 14 residues. CDR1 and CDR2 from the germline V gene are SQVTM and ANQGSEA. The CDR3 protein is CSVEGDRSPDTQYF. The CDR3 DNA reads TGCAGCGTTGAAGGGGACAGGTCCCCAGATACGCAGTATTTT.